What follows are 6 T cell receptor beta chains derived from one specimen sequenced in a study of blood T cell repertoires in COVID-19. Data came from immunoSEQ multiplex PCR; TCRdb stores just in-frame clones and leaves some out. This sample yields approximately 170,000 clones, of which 80% to 85% are seen a single time; nearly 8% belongs to the top ten. The sample taken for sequencing was PBMCs or T cells enriched from blood (not recorded which). These receptors were collected from a woman aged 50 to 65 who had recovered from COVID-19.

In nucleotides, the CDR3 is TGTGCCATCAGTGGAAGGGGCGAGCAGCCCCAGCATTTT. Its translation: CAISGRGEQPQHF. The chain employs TRBV10-3 and TRBJ1-5; TRBD1 is a possible D gene (5 bases). V dropped 4 bases and J dropped 7 bases, with 11 bases sitting between them. The CDR3 contains 13 residues. The germline gives CDR1 ENHRY, CDR2 SYGVKD.

The gene calls are TRBV28 and TRBJ2-7; D is ambiguous. This CDR3 has 14 residues. V lost 8 bases and J lost 4, with 18 bases in between. In germline, CDR1 is MDHEN, CDR2 SYDVKM. Written as DNA, the CDR3 is TGTGCCAGCCTTCCGAGTAGTCCCGCATACGAGCAGTACTTC. It encodes CASLPSSPAYEQYF. Filled out from reference TRBV28 and TRBJ2-7, the complete variable domain reads DVKVTQSSRYLVKRTGEKVFLECVQDMDHENMFWYRQDPGLGLRLIYFSYDVKMKEKGDIPEGYSVSREKKERFSLILESASTNQTSMYLCASLPSSPAYEQYFGPGTRLTVT.

The chain employs TRBV2 and TRBJ1-1; 9 bases are a match to TRBD1. The CDR3 runs to 12 residues. Germline lookup yields CDR1 SNHLY and CDR2 FYNNEI. V gave up 11 bases and J gave up 9 bases; unmatched junction bases: 10. DNA for the CDR3: TGTGCCTGCGCCTTACAGGGGGCCCAAGCTTTCTTT. Its protein is CACALQGAQAFF.

The chain uses TRBV30 and TRBJ2-1, with 12 positions matching TRBD1. In germline, CDR1 is GTSNPN, CDR2 SVGIG (reference sequence). Losses at the gene ends were 3 bases for V and 7 bases for J; bases not matched to a gene: 10. There are 16 residues in the CDR3. CDR3: CAWRALRDRGRNEQFF. DNA of the CDR3: TGTGCCTGGAGAGCACTCCGGGACAGGGGGCGGAATGAGCAGTTCTTC.

The rearrangement links TRBV11-2 to TRBJ2-1; a weak D match, TRBD2 (5 bases). The CDR3 runs to 14 residues. The germline CDR1 and CDR2 sequences are SGHAT and FQNNGV. V was cut by 4 bases and J by 14 bases, with 21 bases left in between. CDR3 sequence: CASSSRPGSGSKFF. Written as DNA, the CDR3 is TGTGCCAGCAGCTCTAGACCGGGTTCGGGGAGCAAGTTCTTC.

The chain links TRBV21-1 to TRBJ2-3; the D call in the table, TRBD2, was not verified against the DNA. TRBV21-1 is an annotated pseudogene. This CDR3 has 16 amino acids. CDR3 amino acids: CASSKGTWANTDTQYF. The CDR3 region has the DNA TGTGCCAGCAGCAAAGGGACTTGGGCCAACACAGATACGCAGTATTTT.